This is a list of T cell receptor beta chains from one sample in a study of beta chain features in type 1 diabetes. The assay was immunoSEQ multiplex PCR, and TCRdb's table has in-frame clones only and misses some. The table shows about 140,000 clones, with about 7% occurring only once. Specimen: central memory CD4+ T cells from blood. All receptors come from a woman between 25 and 40 years old in good health. The CDR3 runs from the conserved cysteine through the conserved F or W. A D gene is named only where the DNA matches it firmly. Where a row states a size, it is once, few, many or the class of an expanded clone; other rows omit it.

V gene	clone size	D gene	J gene	CDR3 DNA	CDR3 protein
TRBV6-1	NA	NA	TRBJ2-3	TGTGCCAGCAGCGAAACAGTGGCAGATACGCAGTATTTT	CASSETVADTQYF
TRBV11-2	NA	NA	TRBJ1-1	TGTGCCAGCAGCCCCTCGACAGGAGCTTTCTTT	CASSPSTGAFF
TRBV4-3	few	NA	TRBJ2-3	TGCGCCAGCAGCCAAGAGGTAGTTAGGGAGTCGGATACGCAGTATTTT	CASSQEVVRESDTQYF
TRBV7-8	few	TRBD1	TRBJ2-3	TGTGCCAGCCTCGACAGGGGGTACACAGATACGCAGTATTTT	CASLDRGYTDTQYF
TRBV7-8	few	TRBD1	TRBJ1-1	TGTGCCAGCAGCTTAAATTCGCAGGGGGGTAACACTGAAGCTTTCTTT	CASSLNSQGGNTEAFF
TRBV29-1	many	NA	TRBJ2-7	TGCAGCGCCACAGAACGTAACGAGCAGTACTTC	CSATERNEQYF
TRBV7-8	NA	NA	TRBJ2-5	TGTGCCAGCAGCCAGTCGCGAGGGAGAACAGAGACCCAGTACTTC	CASSQSRGRTETQYF
TRBV2	few	NA	TRBJ1-5	TGTGCCAGCAGTGATACAGGGCGAGGAAGGCAGCCCCAGCATTTT	CASSDTGRGRQPQHF
TRBV28	few	TRBD1	TRBJ2-7	TGTGCCAGCAGTTTGGGGCCGGGACAGACCTACGAGCAGTACTTC	CASSLGPGQTYEQYF
TRBV6-1	NA	NA	TRBJ2-1	TGTGCCAGCAGCCGCGACGGGGGTCAGAGGGATGAGCAGTTCTTC	CASSRDGGQRDEQFF
TRBV18	NA	TRBD1	TRBJ1-1	TGTGCCAGCTCACTGACGGACAGGGGGCAGGGAGGAGCTTTCTTT	CASSLTDRGQGGAFF
TRBV18	NA	NA	TRBJ2-7	TGTGCCAGCTCACCACCAAACAGCGGATACGAGCAGTACTTC	CASSPPNSGYEQYF
TRBV30	many	TRBD1	TRBJ1-5	TGTGCCTGGAGGGGACAGAGCAATCAGCCCCAGCATTTT	CAWRGQSNQPQHF
TRBV5-4	few	NA	TRBJ2-3	TGTGCCAGCAGCTTGGCGGGAGAGGGTACAGATACGCAGTATTTT	CASSLAGEGTDTQYF
TRBV5-5	NA	NA	TRBJ1-5	TGTGCCAGCAGCCGAGGCGGGGGGAATAGCAATCAGCCCCAGCATTTT	CASSRGGGNSNQPQHF
TRBV7-2	NA	TRBD2	TRBJ2-7	TGTGCCAGCAGCTTTAGCGGGTTAACCTACGAGCAGTACTTC	CASSFSGLTYEQYF
TRBV28	NA	TRBD1	TRBJ2-7	TGTGCCAGCAGCCCCCCGACAGGGGGCAGGGAGCAGTACTTC	CASSPPTGGREQYF
TRBV6-1	NA	NA	TRBJ1-2	TGTGCCATCCTTCCGGCGTCACAGCTGGGCTATGGCTACACCTTC	CAILPASQLGYGYTF
TRBV7-9	NA	NA	TRBJ2-2	TGTGCCAGCAGCTTAGGCACCCTAGATTACGCCGGGGAGCTGTTTTTT	CASSLGTLDYAGELFF
TRBV7-9	many	NA	TRBJ2-7	TGTGCCAGCAGCCCCCGGACGGGAATCGGCGAGCAGTACTTC	CASSPRTGIGEQYF
TRBV28	few	NA	TRBJ1-2	TGTGCCACCTCTACTTATACAGGGACGTTTGGAGGCTACACCTTC	CATSTYTGTFGGYTF
TRBV9	NA	NA	TRBJ2-3	TGTGCCAGCAGCGTAGGTAGTTCCACCTTAGATACGCAGTATTTT	CASSVGSSTLDTQYF
TRBV11-2	NA	TRBD2	TRBJ2-4	TGTGCCAGCAGCTTAGATCGTCGCGGGAGCCACATTCAGTACTTC	CASSLDRRGSHIQYF
TRBV28	NA	NA	TRBJ2-3	TGTGCCAGCAGTTCTGCAAAGCGGCCCACAGATACGCAGTATTTT	CASSSAKRPTDTQYF
TRBV2	few	TRBD1	TRBJ2-1	TGTGCCAGCAAATGGACAGGGGGCCTCTACAATGAGCAGTTCTTC	CASKWTGGLYNEQFF
TRBV5-6	NA	NA	TRBJ1-4	TGTGCCAGCAGCTCCAGGGTTAATGAAAAACTGTTTTTT	CASSSRVNEKLFF
TRBV7-7	NA	TRBD2	TRBJ2-7	TGTGCTAGCAGCTTAGGGGGGACTAGCGGCTACGAGCAGTACTTC	CASSLGGTSGYEQYF
TRBV2	medium-sized	NA	TRBJ1-5	TGTGCCAGCAGTGCCCTACAGGGTTACCTTAGCAATCAGCCCCAGCATTTT	CASSALQGYLSNQPQHF
TRBV29-1	NA	TRBD2	TRBJ2-3	TGCAGCGTTCGTAGTAGGGGAGGGGATACGCAGTATTTT	CSVRSRGGDTQYF
TRBV30	NA	NA	TRBJ1-2	TGTGCCTGGAGTGTAACAGGGCCGCAATATGGCTACACCTTC	CAWSVTGPQYGYTF
TRBV6-6	few	NA	TRBJ2-1	TGTGCCAGCAGGGTGGGTGACTCTGAACAGTTCTTC	CASRVGDSEQFF
TRBV4-2	NA	NA	TRBJ2-5	TGTGCCAGCAGCCAAGTATCGGCGGAGGCCCAAGAGACCCAGTACTTC	CASSQVSAEAQETQYF
TRBV6-5	NA	NA	TRBJ2-3	TGTGCCAGCAGCGGCAGGGATACGCAGTATTTT	CASSGRDTQYF
TRBV19	many	TRBD1	TRBJ2-4	TGTGCCAGTAGTATGGGACAGGCGACCAAAAACATTCAGTACTTC	CASSMGQATKNIQYF
TRBV6-1	NA	TRBD1	TRBJ1-5	TGTGCCAGCTGGCCAGGGGGCTATCAGCCCCAGCATTTT	CASWPGGYQPQHF
TRBV9	NA	NA	TRBJ2-1	TGTGCCAGCAGCGTATCGGCTAGCACTGCTTCCTACAATGAGCAGTTCTTC	CASSVSASTASYNEQFF
TRBV4-2	few	NA	TRBJ2-5	TGTGCCAGCAGCCTAATTATTGGCGCGGACCAAGAGACCCAGTACTTC	CASSLIIGADQETQYF
TRBV6-4	NA	TRBD2	TRBJ2-1	TGTGCCAGCAGTAAGAGGACTAGCGGAGTATACAATGAGCAGTTCTTC	CASSKRTSGVYNEQFF
TRBV7-2	NA	TRBD2	TRBJ2-7	TGTGCCAGCAGCGAGGAACTAGCGGGAGGGTACGAGCAGTACTTC	CASSEELAGGYEQYF
TRBV19	few	NA	TRBJ1-2	TGTGCCAGTACAGGGAATTCGGGCTACACCTTC	CASTGNSGYTF
TRBV30	NA	TRBD2	TRBJ2-2	TGTGCCTGGAGCAGAATAGCGGGAGGGGCCGGGGAGCTGTTTTTT	CAWSRIAGGAGELFF
TRBV30	many	NA	TRBJ1-4	TGTGCCTGGAGTCACGGACGGGCGGGGGAAAAACTGTTTTTT	CAWSHGRAGEKLFF
TRBV18	NA	NA	TRBJ1-1	TGTGCCAGCTCTCGGGACACCGTGAACACTGAAGCTTTCTTT	CASSRDTVNTEAFF
TRBV11-2	few	TRBD1	TRBJ2-2	TGTGCCAGCAGCCCGCGGACAGGGTCCGGGGAGCTGTTTTTT	CASSPRTGSGELFF
TRBV5-1	few	NA	TRBJ2-2	TGCGCCAGCAGCTCCCCTGGGGCAGGGGGGACTAACACCGGGGAGCTGTTTTTT	CASSSPGAGGTNTGELFF
TRBV2	few	NA	TRBJ2-7	TGTGCCAGCAGTGGCCGGGAAGACGGCGAGCAGTACTTC	CASSGREDGEQYF
TRBV7-8	NA	NA	TRBJ2-7	TGTGCCAGCAGCTTGACAACAAGCGGGTCGAGCTCCTACGAGCAGTACTTC	CASSLTTSGSSSYEQYF
TRBV30	few	NA	TRBJ1-3	TGTGCCTGGAGTCGGAGGGAGGCTGGAAACACCATATATTTT	CAWSRREAGNTIYF
TRBV19	NA	TRBD2	TRBJ2-1	TGTGCCAGTACCCGCCCGGGGCTAGCGGGAGCGGAGCAGTTCTTC	CASTRPGLAGAEQFF
TRBV5-5	few	NA	TRBJ1-1	TGTGCCAGCAGACTGACAGGGAACACTGAAGCTTTCTTT	CASRLTGNTEAFF
TRBV2	few	NA	TRBJ1-1	TGTGCCAGCACGGGGACACTGAACACTGAAGCTTTCTTT	CASTGTLNTEAFF
TRBV10-3	few	TRBD1	TRBJ2-1	TGTGCCATCAGCGCTGACAGGGATGGTGAGCAGTTCTTC	CAISADRDGEQFF
TRBV7-2	NA	TRBD2	TRBJ2-5	TGTGCCAGCAGCACGGGCGGGAGGAGGGAGACCCAGTACTTC	CASSTGGRRETQYF
TRBV7-8	few	NA	TRBJ1-1	TGTGCCAGCAGCTTAGGACAGAAACGCGAAGCTTTCTTT	CASSLGQKREAFF
TRBV7-2	few	NA	TRBJ2-7	TGTGCCAGCAGCCCCCCCGGGCCGGGAATCTACGAGCAGTACTTC	CASSPPGPGIYEQYF
TRBV18	few	TRBD2	TRBJ2-1	TGTGCCAGCTCAAGGACTAGCCCAGACCCTAGCTCCTACAATGAGCAGTTCTTC	CASSRTSPDPSSYNEQFF
TRBV25-1	few	NA	TRBJ1-5	TGTGCCAGCAGTGAGTGGGGAGTTAATCAGCCCCAGCATTTT	CASSEWGVNQPQHF